This T cell receptor (beta chain) was sequenced during a study of T cell responses to AZD1222 COVID-19 vaccine. About the study: Pooled samples include second doses given at about 4 or 12 weeks.

In regard to this clone: No antigen is known for it.

Sequencing used immunoSEQ multiplex PCR; TCRdb keeps in-frame clones, though not all of them. The sample shows some 120,000 clones, roughly nine tenths of them seen only once. Whole-study findings and limits: The study reported that nearly half of spike-specific TCRs target unmutated variant regions. Repertoire collection took place solely once the T cell response had peaked. Baseline serostatus was positive in only a handful of AZD1222 recipients.

V lost 1 base and J 4 bases, leaving 4 bases between the germline ends. The CDR3 has 12 residues. From germline, CDR1 is SGHRS and CDR2 YFSETQ. This sample comprised peripheral blood, obtained on day 0 of AZD1222 vaccination. The receptor was isolated from an adult in good health. The chain couples TRBV5-1 to TRBJ2-3; D remains ambiguous. CDR3 residues: CASSLSADTQYF. In DNA form, the CDR3 reads TGCGCCAGCAGCTTGTCCGCAGATACGCAGTATTTT. The full variable domain, completed using reference TRBV5-1 and TRBJ2-3, is KAGVTQTPRYLIKTRGQQVTLSCSPISGHRSVSWYQQTPGQGLQFLFEYFSETQRNKGNFPGRFSGRQFSNSRSEMNVSTLELGDSALYLCASSLSADTQYFGPGTRLTVL.